The next 24 T cell receptor beta chains were all read from a single sample in a study of T cells of healthy individuals. Each CDR3 protein gets one entry after TCRdb re-called the 5' RACE reads with MiXCR. Of 60,000 to 75,000 distinct CDR3 sequences in the sample, around 16% are singletons; the top ten hold about 4.7%. These receptors all stem from a human donor in good health.

By share of the sample, this clonotype is medium-sized. The chain combines TRBV9 with TRBJ2-3, with D possibly TRBD1 on 6 matching bases. Trimming stripped 3 bases from V and 0 bases from J, with 29 bases between. Germline V gene lookup returns CDR1 SGDLS and CDR2 YYNGEE. The CDR3 covers 21 residues. The CDR3 here is CASSGGLGADSRRLSTDTQYF. DNA for the CDR3: TGTGCCAGCAGCGGGGGGCTAGGGGCAGACAGTCGGAGGTTAAGCACAGATACGCAGTATTTT.

The chain carries TRBV2 and TRBJ2-1; no clear D gene. This CDR3 region has 14 residues. The germline V gene has CDR1 SNHLY and CDR2 FYNNEI. V was trimmed by 4 bases and J by 4 bases, leaving 11 bases between them. The CDR3 DNA sequence: TGTGCCAGCAGTGCTCAGGCCACGTACAATGAGCAGTTCTTC. This gives the protein CASSAQATYNEQFF.

This clonotype turned up a few times. The rearrangement uses TRBV7-8 and TRBJ2-3, with D unclear. Trimming left V 7 bases short and J 2 bases short, with 4 bases between. The length of the CDR3 is 11 residues. Germline V gives CDR1 SGHVS, CDR2 FQNEAQ. CDR3 sequence: CASTHTDTQYF. The DNA of the CDR3 is TGTGCCAGCACCCACACAGATACGCAGTATTTT.

Relative to its sample, this clonotype is medium-sized (0.01 to 0.1%). The chain combines TRBV20-1 with TRBJ1-2; 9 nucleotides align to TRBD1. The CDR3 has 14 amino acids. In germline, CDR1 is DFQATT, CDR2 SNEGSKA (reference sequence). V lost 5 bases and J lost 6; bases outside the gene matches: 10. CDR3 sequence reads: CSAATGGAIDGYTF. The DNA of the CDR3 is TGCAGTGCTGCCACAGGGGGCGCGATAGATGGCTACACCTTC.

This clonotype was detected a few times. J is TRBJ1-4 and V is TRBV11-2; D gene unclear. Germline CDR1 reads SGHAT; CDR2 reads FQNNGV. The CDR3 contains 15 residues. V lost 0 bases, J lost 4 bases, and 9 bases lay in between. The CDR3 nucleotides read TGTGCCAGCAGCTTAGAACGCAGAGATAATGAAAAACTGTTTTTT. The encoded protein is CASSLERRDNEKLFF.

The chain links TRBV7-2 to TRBJ1-1, with 10 positions matching TRBD1. Germline CDR1 and CDR2: SGHTA and FQGNSA. Unmatched junction bases numbered 4, after V lost 2 bases and J lost 4 bases. This CDR3 is built from 15 residues. CDR3 DNA sequence: TGTGCCAGCAGCTTACAGGGACAGGGGAGCACTGAAGCTTTCTTT. Translated: CASSLQGQGSTEAFF. Looking up the rest from reference TRBV7-2 and TRBJ1-1 gives the full variable domain: GAGVSQSPSNKVTEKGKDVELRCDPISGHTALYWYRQSLGQGLEFLIYFQGNSAPDKSGLPSDRFSAERTGGSVSTLTIQRTQQEDSAVYLCASSLQGQGSTEAFFGQGTRLTVV.

This clonotype was detected only once. The genes are TRBV6-5 and TRBJ1-1; maybe TRBD1 (5 bases). The CDR3 runs to 14 residues. V was trimmed by 9 bases and J by 5 bases, leaving 19 bases between them. CDR1 is MNHEY and CDR2 is SVGAGI in the germline V gene. The CDR3 loop reads CASRMRGSETEAFF. The CDR3 region has the DNA TGTGCCAGTAGGATGAGGGGCTCGGAGACTGAAGCTTTCTTT.

A few counts support this clonotype. The chain recombines TRBV27 with TRBJ2-5; D tentatively reads TRBD1 or TRBD2 (5 bases each). Germline V gene lookup returns CDR1 MNHEY and CDR2 SMNVEV (reference sequence). The CDR3 extends over 15 amino acids. Trimming pared 2 bases from V and 1 base from J, leaving 11 bases between. The CDR3 DNA reads TGTGCCAGCAGTTTAGGGGGTACCCCCCAAGAGACCCAGTACTTC. Amino acids: CASSLGGTPQETQYF.

This clonotype has a handful of counts. The chain recombines TRBV10-3 with TRBJ2-5; 8 bases are shared with TRBD2. Germline V gene data show CDR1 as ENHRY and CDR2 as SYGVKD. V trimming: 3 bases; J trimming: 4 bases; junction bases outside the gene matches: 7. The CDR3 has 15 amino acids. The CDR3 DNA is TGTGCCATCAGTGACCGGGGGGGGCAAGGAGAGACCCAGTACTTC. Encoded protein: CAISDRGGQGETQYF.

This clonotype appeared many times. V usage is TRBV5-1 and J usage is TRBJ1-2; 8 positions match TRBD1. This CDR3 spans 15 amino acids. Trimming cost V 4 bases and J 0 bases; bases outside gene matches: 5. Germline V gene lookup returns CDR1 SGHRS and CDR2 YFSETQ. The CDR3 here is CASSPSQGANYGYTF. CDR3 bases: TGCGCCAGCAGCCCGTCACAGGGGGCTAACTATGGCTACACCTTC.

The chain recombines TRBV7-9 with TRBJ2-1; the match to TRBD2 covers 8 bases. This CDR3 is 15 amino acids long. The V gene's germline CDR1 is SEHNR and CDR2 FQNEAQ (reference sequence). The trim removed 0 bases at V and 7 bases at J, leaving 5 bases unmatched. The CDR3 bases are TGTGCCAGCAGCTTAGCCGGGAGGGCCAGGAATGAGCAGTTCTTC. This encodes CASSLAGRARNEQFF.

This clonotype showed up just once. V usage is TRBV5-1 and J usage is TRBJ2-3; D is ambiguous. Per the germline V gene, CDR1 is SGHRS and CDR2 is YFSETQ. Trimming left V 0 bases short and J 4 bases short, with 9 bases between. The CDR3 is 14 amino acids. The CDR3 DNA is TGCGCCAGCAGCTTGGAAAGGTCGGCAGATACGCAGTATTTT. Its protein is CASSLERSADTQYF.

This clonotype showed up many times. V is TRBV4-1 and J is TRBJ2-1; 12 bases align to TRBD1. CDR1 MGHRA and CDR2 YSYEKL come from the germline V gene. The length of the CDR3 is 18 residues. V shed 0 bases, J shed 9 bases, and the junction held 12 bases outside the gene matches. CDR3 loop: CASSQDELRDRGLGEQFF. The CDR3 DNA sequence: TGCGCCAGCAGCCAAGATGAGCTCCGGGACAGGGGGCTAGGTGAGCAGTTCTTC.

This clonotype was seen at least ten times. This chain connects TRBV10-3 to TRBJ2-1, with 14 bases fitting TRBD2. V lost 3 bases and J lost 3; bases outside the gene matches: 7. This CDR3 is 18 amino acids long. Germline V gene sequence: CDR1 ENHRY, CDR2 SYGVKD. The chain's CDR3 is CAISDLGLAGVVYNEQFF. The CDR3 DNA sequence: TGTGCCATCAGTGACCTGGGACTAGCGGGAGTTGTCTACAATGAGCAGTTCTTC.

This clonotype has ten or more counts. The rearrangement uses TRBV28 and TRBJ1-1; possibly TRBD1 for D (5 bases). Trimming pared 7 bases from V and 7 bases from J, leaving 19 bases between. This CDR3 is built from 14 residues. Germline V gives CDR1 MDHEN, CDR2 SYDVKM. The CDR3 sequence: CASTLGTISYEAFF. CDR3 sequence (DNA): TGTGCCAGCACCTTGGGGACGATTTCATATGAAGCTTTCTTT.

This clonotype was seen repeatedly, ten times or more. The chain combines TRBV18 with TRBJ2-5; no firm D call. V was cut by 8 bases and J by 1 base, with 11 bases left in between. There are 13 residues in the CDR3. Per germline, CDR1 KGHSH and CDR2 LQKENI. The CDR3 nucleotides read TGTGCCAGCGCCTCATTACTCCAAGAGACCCAGTACTTC. It specifies CASASLLQETQYF.

A remark on this clonotype: A clone one base away is much larger, so this may be a read error. The rearrangement uses TRBV28 and TRBJ2-3, with a weak D call TRBD1 (5 bases). Germline-derived CDR1 and CDR2 are MDHEN and SYDVKM. This CDR3 spans 13 amino acids. Trimming cost V 11 bases and J 4 bases, with 16 bases left between them. The CDR3 coding sequence is TGTGCCGGCACCATCACACAGGCAGATACGCAGTATTTT. It codes for CAGTITQADTQYF.

The chain couples TRBV4-1 to TRBJ2-2, with 11 bases lining up with TRBD1. In germline, CDR1 is MGHRA, CDR2 YSYEKL. V shed 2 bases, J shed 4 bases, and the junction held 3 bases outside the gene matches. The CDR3 runs 16 residues. CDR3 region: CASSQLGTGGTGELFF. Written as DNA, the CDR3 is TGCGCCAGCAGCCAACTCGGGACAGGGGGCACCGGGGAGCTGTTTTTT.

The rearrangement links TRBV29-1 to TRBJ1-3, with D unresolved. Germline V CDR1 and CDR2: SQVTM, ANQGSEA. Deletions cut 8 bases from V and 4 bases from J, with 12 bases between. CDR3 size: 12 residues. As DNA, the CDR3 is TGCAGCACTCGGGAAGGGGGAAACACCATATATTTT. This gives the protein CSTREGGNTIYF.

This clonotype was observed at least ten times. The J gene is TRBJ2-7, the V gene TRBV29-1, with D perhaps matching TRBD1 or TRBD2 (5 bases each). CDR1 and CDR2 from the germline V gene are SQVTM and ANQGSEA. The CDR3 is made up of 15 amino acids. V lost 4 bases, J lost 0 bases, and 16 bases lay in between. The CDR3, as DNA: TGCAGCGTTGCCCCTCCGGGACGCAGCTCCTACGAGCAGTACTTC. This gives the protein CSVAPPGRSSYEQYF.

V is TRBV10-2 and J is TRBJ2-2; D gene uncertain. Germline V CDR1 and CDR2: WSHSY, SAAADI. CDR3 length equals 14 residues. V lost 8 bases and J lost 4, with 14 bases in between. The CDR3 region is CASLPLGPTGELFF. The CDR3 DNA follows: TGCGCCAGCCTCCCCCTCGGGCCCACCGGGGAGCTGTTTTTT.

The sample holds a few counts of this clonotype. V gene TRBV6-5 combines with J gene TRBJ2-2; TRBD2 is a possible D gene (5 bases). This CDR3 is 13 amino acids long. Per the germline V gene, CDR1 is MNHEY and CDR2 is SVGAGI. Trimming removed 2 bases from V and 6 bases from J, with 7 bases in between. CDR3 nucleotide sequence: TGTGCCAGCAGTTACGAGGGAGCCGGGGAGCTGTTTTTT. It is translated as CASSYEGAGELFF.

This clonotype was recorded at least ten times. The chain recombines TRBV30 with TRBJ2-5; 7 nucleotides agree with TRBD2. Germline CDR1 is GTSNPN and CDR2 is SVGIG (reference sequence). This CDR3 spans 13 amino acids. With 7 bases clipped from V and 1 base from J, the junction kept 6 bases outside the gene matches. For the CDR3, the DNA is TGTGCCTCTTCCAGACTAGCCCAAGAGACCCAGTACTTC. Translating it yields CASSRLAQETQYF.

The V call is TRBV28, the J call TRBJ2-2; possibly TRBD1 for D (5 bases). Trimming stripped 10 bases from V and 4 bases from J, with 19 bases between. Per the germline V gene, CDR1 is MDHEN and CDR2 is SYDVKM. This CDR3 is built from 15 residues. CDR3 in amino acids: CAINPTGLGTGELFF. The CDR3 DNA reads TGTGCCATTAACCCCACAGGATTGGGCACCGGGGAGCTGTTTTTT.